The source of this T cell receptor (beta chain) is a study of shared clonotypes between healthy human individuals. The V gene lost 4 bases and the J gene lost 0 bases, with 16 bases spanning the gap. Germline V CDR1 and CDR2: SGHNT, YYREEE (reference sequence). This CDR3 spans 16 amino acids. Method: immunoSEQ multiplex PCR; TCRdb's copy keeps in-frame clones and lacks some. Of under 600,000 clones listed, around three quarters are singletons. The sequencing input was PBMCs. The source of this sequence is a woman aged 40 to 50 in good health. Some clones in this sample may be carry-over from other donors' samples. V and J are TRBV5-4 and TRBJ1-1; tentatively, D is TRBD1 (6 bases). The CDR3 sequence is CASSQQGLGMNTEAFF. In DNA form, the CDR3 reads TGTGCCAGCAGCCAACAGGGACTGGGCATGAACACTGAAGCTTTCTTT.